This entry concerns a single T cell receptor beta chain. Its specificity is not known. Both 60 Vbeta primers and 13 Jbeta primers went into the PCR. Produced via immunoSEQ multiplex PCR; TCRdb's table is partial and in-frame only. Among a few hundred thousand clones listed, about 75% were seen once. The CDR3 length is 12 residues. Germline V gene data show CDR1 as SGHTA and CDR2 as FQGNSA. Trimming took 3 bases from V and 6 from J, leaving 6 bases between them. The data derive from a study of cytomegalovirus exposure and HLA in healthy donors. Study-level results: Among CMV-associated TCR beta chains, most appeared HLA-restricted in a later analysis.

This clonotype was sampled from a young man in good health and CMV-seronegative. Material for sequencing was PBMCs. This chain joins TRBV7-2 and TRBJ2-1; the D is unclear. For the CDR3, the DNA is TGTGCCAGCAGCTTGTCCCGCAATGAGCAGTTCTTC. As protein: CASSLSRNEQFF. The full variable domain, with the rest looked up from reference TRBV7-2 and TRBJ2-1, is GAGVSQSPSNKVTEKGKDVELRCDPISGHTALYWYRQSLGQGLEFLIYFQGNSAPDKSGLPSDRFSAERTGGSVSTLTIQRTQQEDSAVYLCASSLSRNEQFFGPGTRLTVL.